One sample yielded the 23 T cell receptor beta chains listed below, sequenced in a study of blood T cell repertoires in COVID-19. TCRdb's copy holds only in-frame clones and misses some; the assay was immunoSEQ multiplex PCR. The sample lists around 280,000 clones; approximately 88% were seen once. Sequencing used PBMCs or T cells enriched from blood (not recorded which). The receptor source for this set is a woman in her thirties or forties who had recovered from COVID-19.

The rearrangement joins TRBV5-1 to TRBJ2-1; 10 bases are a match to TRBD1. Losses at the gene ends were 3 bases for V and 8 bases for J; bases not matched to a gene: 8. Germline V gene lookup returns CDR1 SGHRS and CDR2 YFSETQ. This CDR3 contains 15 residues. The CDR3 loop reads CASSYDRGLGDEQFF. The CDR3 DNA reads TGCGCCAGCAGCTATGACAGGGGGCTGGGAGATGAGCAGTTCTTC.

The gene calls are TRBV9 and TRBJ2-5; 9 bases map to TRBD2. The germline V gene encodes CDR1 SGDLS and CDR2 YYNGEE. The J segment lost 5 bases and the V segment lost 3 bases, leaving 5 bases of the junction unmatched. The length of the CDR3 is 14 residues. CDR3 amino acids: CASSGAGGGETQYF. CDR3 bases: TGTGCCAGCAGCGGTGCGGGAGGGGGGGAGACCCAGTACTTC. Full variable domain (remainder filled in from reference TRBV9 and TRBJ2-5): DSGVTQTPKHLITATGQRVTLRCSPRSGDLSVYWYQQSLDQGLQFLIQYYNGEERAKGNILERFSAQQFPDLHSELNLSSLELGDSALYFCASSGAGGGETQYFGPGTRLLVL.

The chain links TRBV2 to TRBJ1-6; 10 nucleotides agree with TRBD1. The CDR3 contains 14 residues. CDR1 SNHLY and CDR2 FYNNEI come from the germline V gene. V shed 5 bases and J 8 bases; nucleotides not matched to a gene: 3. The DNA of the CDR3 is TGTGCCAGCAGTCCGGACAGGGGGTATTCACCCCTCCACTTT. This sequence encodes CASSPDRGYSPLHF.

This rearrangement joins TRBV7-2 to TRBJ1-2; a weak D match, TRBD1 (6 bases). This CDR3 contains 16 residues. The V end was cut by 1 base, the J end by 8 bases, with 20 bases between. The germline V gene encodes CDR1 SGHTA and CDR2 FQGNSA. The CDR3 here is CASSLGSGLTGGGYTF. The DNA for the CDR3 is TGTGCCAGCAGCTTAGGGTCCGGATTGACAGGCGGCGGCTACACCTTC.

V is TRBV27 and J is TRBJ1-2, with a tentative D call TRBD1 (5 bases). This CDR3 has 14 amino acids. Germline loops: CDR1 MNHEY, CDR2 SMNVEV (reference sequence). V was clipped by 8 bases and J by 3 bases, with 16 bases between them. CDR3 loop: CASWDPGDHYGYTF. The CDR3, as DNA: TGTGCCAGCTGGGACCCGGGGGATCACTATGGCTACACCTTC.

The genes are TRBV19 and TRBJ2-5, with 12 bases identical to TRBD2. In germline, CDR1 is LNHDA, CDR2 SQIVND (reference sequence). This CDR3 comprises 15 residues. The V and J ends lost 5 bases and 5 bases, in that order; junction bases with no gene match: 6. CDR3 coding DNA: TGTGCCAGTAGTCCTAGCGGGAGGGGAGGGGAGACCCAGTACTTC. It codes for CASSPSGRGGETQYF.

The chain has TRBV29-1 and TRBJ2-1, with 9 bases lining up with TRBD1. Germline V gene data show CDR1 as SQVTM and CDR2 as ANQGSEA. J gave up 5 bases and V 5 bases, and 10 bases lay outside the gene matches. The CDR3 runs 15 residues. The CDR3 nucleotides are TGCAGCGTTTCGGGTGGACAGGGGAAAGACAATGAGCAGTTCTTC. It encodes CSVSGGQGKDNEQFF.

CDR3 DNA: TGTGCCAGCTCCCCTCGGGGACTAGCGGAAACGAACACCGGGGAGCTGTTTTTT. It codes for CASSPRGLAETNTGELFF. V usage is TRBV18 and J usage is TRBJ2-2; 11 positions match TRBD2. Trimming cost V 6 bases and J 0 bases; bases outside gene matches: 9. The CDR3 has 18 residues. Germline CDR1 is KGHSH and CDR2 is LQKENI.

The CDR3 DNA sequence: TGTGCCAGCCGAAGACTAGCGGGAACCTACGAGCAGTACTTC. Translation gives CASRRLAGTYEQYF. The gene calls are TRBV27 and TRBJ2-7; 11 bases agree with TRBD2. Trimming removed 8 bases from V and 2 bases from J; junction bases left unmatched: 5. The CDR3 covers 14 residues. Germline V CDR1 and CDR2: MNHEY, SMNVEV (reference sequence).

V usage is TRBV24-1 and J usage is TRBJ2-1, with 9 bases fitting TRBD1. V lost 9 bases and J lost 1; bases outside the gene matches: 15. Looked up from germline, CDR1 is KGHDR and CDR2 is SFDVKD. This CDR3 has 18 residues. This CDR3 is CATSGGQGPLQSYNEQFF. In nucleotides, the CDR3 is TGTGCCACCTCCGGCGGACAGGGGCCCCTCCAATCCTACAATGAGCAGTTCTTC.

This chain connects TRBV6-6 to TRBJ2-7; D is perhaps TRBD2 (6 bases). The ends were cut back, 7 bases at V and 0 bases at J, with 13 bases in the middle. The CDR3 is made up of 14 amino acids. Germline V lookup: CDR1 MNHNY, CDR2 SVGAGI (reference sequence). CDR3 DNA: TGTGCCAGCACCCACGGGACTGCCTCCTACGAGCAGTACTTC. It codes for CASTHGTASYEQYF.

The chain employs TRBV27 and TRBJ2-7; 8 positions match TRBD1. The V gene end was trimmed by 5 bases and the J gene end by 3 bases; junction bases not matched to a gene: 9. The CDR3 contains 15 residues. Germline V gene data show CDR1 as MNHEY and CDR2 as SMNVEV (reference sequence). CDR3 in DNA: TGTGCCAGCAGTCCAGGACAGGGTCGAATCTACGAGCAGTACTTC. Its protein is CASSPGQGRIYEQYF.

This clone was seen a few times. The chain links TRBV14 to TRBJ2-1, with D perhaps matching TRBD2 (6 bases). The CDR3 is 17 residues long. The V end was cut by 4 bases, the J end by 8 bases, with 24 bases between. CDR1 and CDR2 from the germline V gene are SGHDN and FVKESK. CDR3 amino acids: CASSPSPWDWAIDEQFF. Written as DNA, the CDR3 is TGTGCCAGCAGCCCCTCTCCGTGGGACTGGGCAATTGATGAGCAGTTCTTC.

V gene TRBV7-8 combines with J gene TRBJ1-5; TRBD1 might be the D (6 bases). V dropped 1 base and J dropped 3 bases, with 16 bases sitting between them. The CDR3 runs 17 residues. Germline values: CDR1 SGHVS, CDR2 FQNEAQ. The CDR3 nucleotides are TGTGCCAGCAGCTTAGGGGGGCCCGGGCAGACCAATCAGCCCCAGCATTTT. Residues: CASSLGGPGQTNQPQHF.

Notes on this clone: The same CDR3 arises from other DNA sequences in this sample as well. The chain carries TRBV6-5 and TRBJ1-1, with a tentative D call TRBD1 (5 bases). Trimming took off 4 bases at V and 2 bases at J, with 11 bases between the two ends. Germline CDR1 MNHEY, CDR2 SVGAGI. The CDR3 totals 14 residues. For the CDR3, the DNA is TGTGCCAGCAGTTCTGTAAGGGGCAACACTGAAGCTTTCTTT. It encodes CASSSVRGNTEAFF.

This CDR3 reads CASSTGLPYEQYF. CDR3 nucleotides: TGTGCCAGTAGTACGGGACTCCCCTACGAGCAGTACTTC. V usage is TRBV19 and J usage is TRBJ2-7; D may be TRBD2 (6 bases). V lost 4 bases and J 2 bases, leaving 9 bases between the germline ends. The CDR3 extends over 13 amino acids. Germline V gene sequence: CDR1 LNHDA, CDR2 SQIVND (reference sequence).

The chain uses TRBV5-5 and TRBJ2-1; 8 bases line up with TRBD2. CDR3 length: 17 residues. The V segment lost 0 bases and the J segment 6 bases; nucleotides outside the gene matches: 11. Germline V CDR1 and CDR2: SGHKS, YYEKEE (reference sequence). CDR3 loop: CASSLGTGTRETNEQFF. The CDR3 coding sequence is TGTGCCAGCAGCTTGGGGACGGGGACTAGGGAGACCAATGAGCAGTTCTTC.

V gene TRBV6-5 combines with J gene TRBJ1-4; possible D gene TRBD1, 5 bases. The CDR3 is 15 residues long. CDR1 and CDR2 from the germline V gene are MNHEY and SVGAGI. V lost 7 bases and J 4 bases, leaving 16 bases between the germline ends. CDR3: CASIPGGLSNEKLFF. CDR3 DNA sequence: TGTGCCAGCATCCCGGGGGGTCTCAGTAATGAAAAACTGTTTTTT.

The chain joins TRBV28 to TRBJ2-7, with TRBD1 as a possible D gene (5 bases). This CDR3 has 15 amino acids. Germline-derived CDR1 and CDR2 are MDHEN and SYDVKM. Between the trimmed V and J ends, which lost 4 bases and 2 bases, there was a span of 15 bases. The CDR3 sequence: CASSSPGKGPYEQYF. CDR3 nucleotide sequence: TGTGCCAGCAGTTCGCCCGGAAAGGGGCCCTACGAGCAGTACTTC.

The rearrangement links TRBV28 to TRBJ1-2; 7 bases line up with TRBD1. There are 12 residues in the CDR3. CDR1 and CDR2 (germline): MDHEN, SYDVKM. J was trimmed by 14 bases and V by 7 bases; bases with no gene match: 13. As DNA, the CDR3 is TGTGCCAGCACTCCGGGACAGCCCTTTCAGACCTTC. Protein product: CASTPGQPFQTF.

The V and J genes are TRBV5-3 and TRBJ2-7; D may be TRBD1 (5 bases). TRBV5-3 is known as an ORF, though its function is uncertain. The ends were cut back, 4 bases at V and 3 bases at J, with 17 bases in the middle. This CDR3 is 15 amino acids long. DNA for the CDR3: TGTGCCAGAAGCCGGCCTCCAGGGAATCACTACGAGCAGTACTTC. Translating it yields CARSRPPGNHYEQYF.

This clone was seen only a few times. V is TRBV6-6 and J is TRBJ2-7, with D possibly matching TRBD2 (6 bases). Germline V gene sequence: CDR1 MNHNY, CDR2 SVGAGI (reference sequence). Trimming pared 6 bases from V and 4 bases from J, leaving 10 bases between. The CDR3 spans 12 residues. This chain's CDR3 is CASSISGYEQYF. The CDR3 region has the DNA TGTGCCAGCAGCATTAGCGGATACGAGCAGTACTTC.

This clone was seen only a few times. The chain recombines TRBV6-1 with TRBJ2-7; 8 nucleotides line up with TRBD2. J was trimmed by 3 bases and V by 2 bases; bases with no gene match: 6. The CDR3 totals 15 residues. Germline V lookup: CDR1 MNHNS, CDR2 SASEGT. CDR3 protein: CASSEPGGRFYEQYF. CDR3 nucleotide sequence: TGTGCCAGCAGTGAACCGGGCGGGAGGTTCTACGAGCAGTACTTC.